This passage covers 4 T cell receptor beta chains from one sample sequenced in a study of CD8 T cells in Susac syndrome. Reverse transcription of about 0.5 to 1 ug RNA was performed with random hexamers. TCRdb reprocessed the immunoSEQ multiplex PCR reads via MiXCR and lists one record per CDR3 protein. Among 160,000 or so distinct CDR3 sequences listed, roughly nine tenths were seen once. Sequencing was done on a sample of CD4+ T cells from PBMCs. All receptors come from a human donor in good health.

This clonotype was found once. V gene TRBV27 combines with J gene TRBJ1-5; D gene uncertain. The V end was cut by 3 bases, the J end by 0 bases, with 9 bases between. Germline loops: CDR1 MNHEY, CDR2 SMNVEV (reference sequence). The CDR3 length is 15 residues. CDR3 sequence reads: CASSFTWDSNQPQHF. CDR3 coding DNA: TGTGCCAGCAGTTTTACCTGGGATAGCAATCAGCCCCAGCATTTT.

The genes are TRBV12-3 or TRBV12-4 and TRBJ2-2; D call uncertain. V lost 5 bases to trimming and J lost 0 bases, with 13 bases between them. The CDR3 runs to 16 residues. The CDR3 reads CASSPQAAANTGELFF. DNA of the CDR3: TGTGCCAGCAGTCCCCAGGCGGCCGCGAACACCGGGGAGCTGTTTTTT.

The chain couples TRBV27 to TRBJ1-1; TRBD1 might be the D (6 bases). The V end lost 8 bases, the J end lost 0 bases, and 22 bases lay between the germline ends. The CDR3 contains 17 residues. The germline CDR1 and CDR2 sequences are MNHEY and SMNVEV (reference sequence). CDR3 in DNA: TGTGCCAGCTCCACCCTTAGAGTCAGGGGAGTGAACACTGAAGCTTTCTTT. This gives the protein CASSTLRVRGVNTEAFF.

The chain couples TRBV11-2 to TRBJ2-7, with TRBD2 matching over 11 bases. CDR1 and CDR2 (germline): SGHAT, FQNNGV. After removal of 0 bases from V and 3 bases from J, the junction contained 16 bases not matched to a gene. CDR3 size: 20 residues. The CDR3 DNA reads as TGTGCCAGCAGCTTAGAAGGGGTCGGTAGGGCTAGCGGGGGGATCTACGAGCAGTACTTC. The encoded protein is CASSLEGVGRASGGIYEQYF.